This TCR beta chain is drawn from a study of T cell responses to AZD1222 COVID-19 vaccine. Notes on the study in general: Donors skewed white British and female; clonal diversity was possibly underestimated. Seropositive AZD1222 recipients at baseline numbered only 5 to 7. The study sampled repertoires only after the peak T cell response. Compared with day 0, the breadth and depth of the Spike-specific TCR repertoire rose significantly after two doses of AZD1222.

Regarding this clone: Its antigen is unidentified.

The ends were cut back, 5 bases at V and 8 bases at J, with 12 bases in the middle. The CDR3 sequence is 13 residues long. Germline V gene data show CDR1 as LNHDA and CDR2 as SQIVND (reference sequence). Libraries were prepared by immunoSEQ multiplex PCR; TCRdb keeps only in-frame clonotypes and omits some of them. Of approximately 180,000 clones listed, 75% to 90% are singletons. The V gene is TRBV19, the J gene TRBJ1-4, with D unclear. The TCR originated in an adult in good health. The source material was peripheral blood, sampled on day 0 of AZD1222 vaccination. The CDR3 DNA reads as TGTGCCAGTAGTCCGACCACACGGGAAAAACTGTTTTTT. Its translation is CASSPTTREKLFF.